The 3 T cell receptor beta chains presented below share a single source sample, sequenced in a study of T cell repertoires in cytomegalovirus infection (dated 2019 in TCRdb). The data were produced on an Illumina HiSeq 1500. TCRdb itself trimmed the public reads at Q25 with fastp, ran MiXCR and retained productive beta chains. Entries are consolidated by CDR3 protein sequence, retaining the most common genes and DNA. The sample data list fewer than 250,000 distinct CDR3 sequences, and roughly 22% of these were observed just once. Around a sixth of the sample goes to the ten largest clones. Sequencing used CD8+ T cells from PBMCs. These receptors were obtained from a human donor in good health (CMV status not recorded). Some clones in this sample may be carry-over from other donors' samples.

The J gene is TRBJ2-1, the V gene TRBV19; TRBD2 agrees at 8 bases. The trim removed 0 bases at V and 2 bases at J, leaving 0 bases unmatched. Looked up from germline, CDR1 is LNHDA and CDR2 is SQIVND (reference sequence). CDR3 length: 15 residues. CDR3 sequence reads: CASSIELAAYNEQFF. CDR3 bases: TGTGCCAGTAGTATAGAACTAGCGGCCTACAATGAGCAGTTCTTC.

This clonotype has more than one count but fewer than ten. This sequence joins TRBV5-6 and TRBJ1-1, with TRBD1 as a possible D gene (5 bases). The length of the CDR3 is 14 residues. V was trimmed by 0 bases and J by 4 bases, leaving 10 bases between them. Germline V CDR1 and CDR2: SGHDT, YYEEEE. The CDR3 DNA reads TGTGCCAGCAGCTTGGACGGGGACGCCACTGAAGCTTTCTTT. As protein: CASSLDGDATEAFF.

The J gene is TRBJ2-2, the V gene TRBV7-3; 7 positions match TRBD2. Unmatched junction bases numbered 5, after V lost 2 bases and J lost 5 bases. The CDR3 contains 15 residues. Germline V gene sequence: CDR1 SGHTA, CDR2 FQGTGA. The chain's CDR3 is CASSLGLDGTGELFF. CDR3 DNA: TGTGCCAGCAGCTTAGGACTAGATGGGACCGGGGAGCTGTTTTTT.